These 30 T cell receptor beta chains were sequenced from one sample in a study of blood T cells in healthy people across ages. PCR was performed a second time for about 6 to 11 cycles using a sample-barcoded 5' primer and a J-beta primer mix. Via MiXCR, TCRdb re-called the 5' RACE reads, giving one row per CDR3 protein. The sample records roughly 700,000 distinct CDR3 sequences, just under 25% being singletons. These data also formed part of another study, on T cells of mothers and their children.

Source material: blood. The source is a boy between 10 and 17 years old in good health.

The chain links TRBV2 to TRBJ2-1, with D possibly being TRBD2 (5 bases). The V gene's germline CDR1 is SNHLY and CDR2 FYNNEI. Deletions cut 9 bases from V and 0 bases from J, with 9 bases between. The CDR3 consists of 13 residues. The CDR3 bases are TGTGCCAGAGTAGGGAGCTCCTACAATGAGCAGTTCTTC. Protein: CARVGSSYNEQFF.

The gene calls are TRBV5-1 and TRBJ2-1; TRBD2 matches 7 bases. TRBJ2-7 matches the DNA end more closely, so the J call is doubtful. The CDR3 totals 16 residues. Per the germline V gene, CDR1 is SGHRS and CDR2 is YFSETQ. Here the CDR3 reads CASSLRLGGSSYEQYF. In DNA form, the CDR3 reads TGCGCCAGCAGCTTGAGATTAGGCGGGAGCTCCTACGAGCAGTACTTC.

The chain employs TRBV7-8 and TRBJ2-7; 12 bases agree with TRBD1. Germline CDR1 and CDR2: SGHVS and FQNEAQ. The V gene end was trimmed by 5 bases and the J gene end by 6 bases; junction bases not matched to a gene: 14. The CDR3 totals 17 residues. The CDR3 reads CASSLILPGQGATEQYF. The CDR3 DNA follows: TGTGCCAGCAGCCTTATACTTCCGGGACAGGGGGCTACCGAGCAGTACTTC.

This chain joins TRBV7-2 and TRBJ2-4, with 7 bases fitting TRBD2. Germline V gene sequence: CDR1 SGHTA, CDR2 FQGNSA. The CDR3 extends over 13 amino acids. The V gene end was trimmed by 6 bases and the J gene end by 8 bases; junction bases not matched to a gene: 7. The CDR3 DNA follows: TGTGCCAGCAGATCCGGGACTAACTACATTCAGTACTTC. Its translation: CASRSGTNYIQYF.

This clonotype was detected only a few times. Lacking the conserved final phenylalanine or tryptophan, this CDR3 likely reflects a read error. This chain links TRBV11-1 with TRBJ1-2, with D possibly matching TRBD1 (6 bases). The CDR3 runs 14 residues. The V and J ends lost 4 bases and 3 bases respectively, with 12 bases between them. Germline CDR1 is SGHAT and CDR2 is FQDESV (reference sequence). The CDR3 nucleotides read TGTGCCAGCAGCTCAAGGACAGAGTACTATGGCTACACCCTC. This translates into CASSSRTEYYGYTL.

There are many counts of this clonotype. The rearrangement links TRBV3-1 to TRBJ2-1, with no clear D. The CDR3 consists of 12 residues. Trimming removed 4 bases at V and 10 bases at J, with 11 bases between. In germline, CDR1 is LGHDT, CDR2 YNNKEL (reference sequence). In DNA form, the CDR3 reads TGTGCCAGCAGCCTTCAGTCGTCAGAGCAGTTCTTC. This gives the protein CASSLQSSEQFF.

This clonotype was seen a few times. The chain employs TRBV5-1 and TRBJ2-1, with 7 nucleotides matching TRBD2. Per germline, CDR1 SGHRS and CDR2 YFSETQ. The CDR3 has 15 residues. V dropped 1 base and J dropped 8; count of bases not matched to a gene: 9. The CDR3 nucleotides are TGCGCCAGCAGCTTGTATAGCGGGTGGGTTTATGAGCAGTTCTTC. Protein: CASSLYSGWVYEQFF.

The V gene is TRBV27, the J gene TRBJ1-1; a possible D gene is TRBD1 (6 bases). Germline CDR1 reads MNHEY; CDR2 reads SMNVEV (reference sequence). Trimming removed 6 bases from V and 3 bases from J, with 11 bases in between. The CDR3 length is 13 residues. The CDR3 protein is CASSQQGDTEAFF. The CDR3 DNA is TGTGCCAGCAGCCAACAGGGTGACACTGAAGCTTTCTTT.

The chain joins TRBV5-5 to TRBJ2-5; 8 bases are a match to TRBD1. The J call may not be correct, given that the DNA end is closer to TRBJ2-7. Germline V gene lookup returns CDR1 SGHKS and CDR2 YYEKEE (reference sequence). The CDR3 sequence is 15 residues long. The CDR3 spells CASSLLYGTGYEQYF. CDR3 bases: TGTGCCAGCAGCTTGCTATATGGGACAGGATACGAGCAGTACTTC.

The rearrangement joins TRBV27 to TRBJ2-1; unclear D gene. V lost 6 bases, J lost 0 bases, and 9 bases lay in between. There are 14 residues in the CDR3. Germline CDR1 reads MNHEY; CDR2 reads SMNVEV (reference sequence). The CDR3 DNA follows: TGTGCCAGCAGCTTTTACAGCTCCTACAATGAGCAGTTCTTC. Its translation is CASSFYSSYNEQFF.

This clonotype showed up just once. This sequence joins TRBV4-2 and TRBJ2-3; 9 bases are shared with TRBD2. The CDR3 spans 16 residues. Germline CDR1 reads LGHNA; CDR2 reads YNFKEQ. The junction had 13 bases not matched to a gene; V was cut back by 7 bases and J by 5 bases. This CDR3 is CASKPNRAGGLDTQYF. CDR3 in DNA: TGTGCCAGCAAGCCAAACCGAGCGGGGGGTTTAGATACGCAGTATTTT.

The CDR3 loop reads CASSPGLAVSNYNEQFF. CDR3 DNA sequence: TGCGCCAGCAGCCCAGGACTAGCGGTCTCAAATTACAATGAGCAGTTCTTC. The chain recombines TRBV5-1 with TRBJ2-1; 10 bases fit TRBD2. In germline, CDR1 is SGHRS, CDR2 YFSETQ. This CDR3 is 17 amino acids long. The V segment lost 4 bases and the J segment 4 bases; nucleotides outside the gene matches: 11.

This chain uses TRBV25-1 with TRBJ2-7; 8 bases fit TRBD2. This CDR3 spans 14 amino acids. Germline CDR1 and CDR2: MGHDK and SYGVNS. The junction had 6 bases not matched to a gene; V was cut back by 3 bases and J by 5 bases. The CDR3 loop is CASSDGRAGDEQYF. The CDR3 coding sequence is TGTGCCAGCAGTGACGGGAGGGCCGGTGACGAGCAGTACTTC.

This clonotype was seen a handful of times. The chain employs TRBV27 and TRBJ2-1; TRBD1 aligns across 8 bases. The DNA matches TRBJ2-5 better at its end, which makes the J call doubtful. CDR1 and CDR2 (germline): MNHEY, SMNVEV (reference sequence). CDR3 size: 15 residues. CDR3 in amino acids: CASRDRSTLGETQYF. The CDR3 coding sequence is TGTGCCAGCCGGGACAGGTCGACCCTGGGGGAGACCCAGTACTTC.

The genes are TRBV28 and TRBJ2-3; D gene uncertain. The CDR3 covers 12 residues. Germline V gene data show CDR1 as MDHEN and CDR2 as SYDVKM. V lost 8 bases, J lost 6 bases, and 12 bases lay in between. The CDR3 loop reads CASGTPADTQYF. The CDR3 coding sequence is TGTGCCAGCGGAACGCCGGCGGATACGCAGTATTTT.

This chain connects TRBV4-1 to TRBJ2-5; D might be TRBD1 (5 bases). In germline, CDR1 is MGHRA, CDR2 YSYEKL. Trimming removed 4 bases from V and 1 base from J, with 16 bases in between. This CDR3 has 16 amino acids. CDR3 sequence reads: CASSPLAQAGQETQYF. DNA of the CDR3: TGCGCCAGCAGCCCGCTGGCACAGGCAGGCCAAGAGACCCAGTACTTC.

This clonotype appeared a few times. The V call is TRBV29-1, the J call TRBJ2-7, with a tentative D call TRBD2 (6 bases). CDR3 length equals 13 residues. V lost 5 bases, J lost 0 bases, and 11 bases lay in between. Per the germline V gene, CDR1 is SQVTM and CDR2 is ANQGSEA. CDR3 sequence reads: CSVFWDFSYEQYF. The CDR3 region has the DNA TGCAGCGTTTTTTGGGACTTCTCCTACGAGCAGTACTTC.

This clonotype was counted a few times. The V and J genes are TRBV15 and TRBJ1-4, with D hard to call. Between the trimmed V and J ends, which lost 3 bases and 4 bases, there was a span of 3 bases. The length of the CDR3 is 12 residues. Germline V gene lookup returns CDR1 LNHNV and CDR2 YYDKDF (reference sequence). CDR3 in DNA: TGTGCCACCAGCAGGAGTAATGAAAAACTGTTTTTT. Translated: CATSRSNEKLFF.

This clonotype was counted between two and nine times. The gene calls are TRBV6-5 and TRBJ2-5, with TRBD2 matching 8 bases. CDR1 and CDR2 (germline): MNHEY, SVGAGI. The CDR3 runs to 16 residues. With V trimmed by 0 bases and J by 6 bases, 9 bases remained unmatched. The CDR3 region is CASSYSLGSGEKTQYF. In DNA, the CDR3 is TGTGCCAGCAGTTACTCCCTGGGTAGCGGGGAAAAGACCCAGTACTTC.

V is TRBV27 and J is TRBJ2-3; D not resolved. Germline V gene lookup returns CDR1 MNHEY and CDR2 SMNVEV (reference sequence). This CDR3 region has 17 residues. V was pared by 3 bases and J by 0 bases, with 16 bases between. The CDR3 is CASSFLLTLDSTDTQYF. For the CDR3, the DNA is TGTGCCAGCAGTTTTCTCCTGACTCTCGATAGCACAGATACGCAGTATTTT.

This clonotype came up a few times. The chain couples TRBV7-2 to TRBJ2-5; a weak D match, TRBD2 (6 bases). The DNA end favors TRBJ2-1, so the J call may be wrong. In germline, CDR1 is SGHTA, CDR2 FQGNSA. The length of the CDR3 is 15 residues. This CDR3 is CASSQNSGRNDEQFF. CDR3 coding DNA: TGTGCCAGCAGCCAAAACTCGGGGAGGAACGATGAGCAGTTCTTC.

This clonotype was counted at least ten times. This chain links TRBV3-1 with TRBJ2-1; 14 bases are a match to TRBD2. The CDR3 spans 17 residues. CDR1 is LGHDT and CDR2 is YNNKEL in the germline V gene (reference sequence). Trimming removed 3 bases from V and 5 bases from J; junction bases left unmatched: 6. The DNA for the CDR3 is TGTGCCAGCAGCCACAGGACTAGCGGGGGGCCAAACAATGAGCAGTTCTTC. Protein sequence: CASSHRTSGGPNNEQFF.

The V gene is TRBV5-1, the J gene TRBJ2-5; maybe TRBD2 (6 bases). The assigned J gene may be wrong: the sequence end matches TRBJ2-1 better. Germline V gene data show CDR1 as SGHRS and CDR2 as YFSETQ. CDR3 length: 14 residues. CDR3 nucleotide sequence: TGCGCCAGCAGCTTGGAGGGCCCCGGGGGTGAGCAGTTCTTC. This translates into CASSLEGPGGEQFF.

The V gene is TRBV5-8, the J gene TRBJ2-7; TRBD1 is a possible D gene (6 bases). With 3 bases removed from V and 2 bases from J, the gap between germline ends came to 12 bases. This CDR3 is 14 amino acids long. Germline lookup yields CDR1 SGHTS and CDR2 YDEGEE. The CDR3 sequence is CASSSTGPTYEQYF. CDR3 nucleotides: TGTGCCAGCAGCTCGACAGGACCAACCTACGAGCAGTACTTC.

CDR3 sequence: CASSLTLNSNQPQHF. In nucleotides, the CDR3 is TGTGCCAGCAGTTTAACACTTAATAGCAATCAGCCCCAGCATTTT. The chain recombines TRBV27 with TRBJ1-5, with D unclear. CDR1 MNHEY and CDR2 SMNVEV come from the germline V gene (reference sequence). There are 15 residues in the CDR3. The V and J ends lost 2 bases and 0 bases respectively, with 8 bases between them.

This clonotype has only a few counts. The CDR3: CASSLTGTGLNTEAFF. In nucleotides, the CDR3 is TGCGCCAGCAGCCTGACCGGGACAGGGTTGAACACTGAAGCTTTCTTT. This rearrangement joins TRBV4-1 to TRBJ1-1; 9 bases are a match to TRBD1. CDR1 is MGHRA, CDR2 YSYEKL, per germline. Unmatched junction bases numbered 6, after V lost 4 bases and J lost 0 bases. The CDR3 is made up of 16 amino acids.

In its sample, this clonotype was seen a few times. The J gene is TRBJ2-2, the V gene TRBV5-1, with 14 bases lining up with TRBD2. The CDR3 length is 19 residues. The germline V gene has CDR1 SGHRS and CDR2 YFSETQ. The V and J ends lost 5 bases and 4 bases, in that order; junction bases with no gene match: 13. CDR3 coding DNA: TGCGCCAGCAGGGACTCAAGCTGGACTAGCGGGAGGTCCACCGGGGAGCTGTTTTTT. This codes for CASRDSSWTSGRSTGELFF.

The rearrangement uses TRBV12-3 or TRBV12-4 and TRBJ1-2; tentatively, D is TRBD1 (5 bases). Deletions cut 6 bases from V and 4 bases from J, with 12 bases between. This CDR3 contains 13 residues. CDR3 DNA sequence: TGTGCCAGCAGAGCCACAGGTGCCTATGGCTACACCTTC. It translates to CASRATGAYGYTF.

The chain couples TRBV12-3 or TRBV12-4 to TRBJ2-1; 7 nucleotides agree with TRBD2. Germline trimming cut 5 bases from V and 3 bases from J; bases unmatched to any gene: 7. The CDR3 length is 15 residues. The chain's CDR3 is CASSPVGTIYNEQFF. CDR3 coding DNA: TGTGCCAGCAGTCCAGTAGGGACTATCTACAATGAGCAGTTCTTC.

J is TRBJ2-5 and V is TRBV5-1, with unresolved D. The CDR3 runs 14 residues. Germline CDR1 reads SGHRS; CDR2 reads YFSETQ. With 4 bases removed from V and 5 bases from J, the gap between germline ends came to 15 bases. CDR3 coding DNA: TGCGCCAGCAGCACGTTTGGGGTGGAGGAGACCCAGTACTTC. Translation gives CASSTFGVEETQYF.